This T cell receptor (beta chain) derives from a study of naive and memory T cell subsets. This clonotype was found a few times. Four subsets defined by CD45RA and CD27 were sorted after CD3, CD4, CD8 and live/dead staining. The beta constant-region primer was an equimolar mix of two oligonucleotides covering TRBC1 and TRBC2. The ligated cDNA underwent four PCR rounds using SP2 and nested alpha and beta constant-region primers. TCRdb reanalysed the UMI-ligation and nested PCR reads using MiXCR and keeps one entry per CDR3 protein. The sample includes roughly 8,000 distinct CDR3 sequences, roughly 30% seen only once; the top ten take roughly three fifths. Germline V CDR1 and CDR2: SGHTA, FQGNSA. CDR3 length equals 16 residues. Trimming pared 4 bases from V and 0 bases from J, leaving 16 bases between.

Sample: CD8+ TEMRA cells from blood. The subset was: effector memory re-expressing CD45RA, CD45RA+ CD27-. The sequence was collected from a human donor in good health. V and J are TRBV7-2 and TRBJ2-7; D is possibly TRBD1 (7 bases). For the CDR3, the DNA is TGTGCCAGCAGCTCCGCGACAGGGAGGAGCTCCTACGAGCAGTACTTC. Its protein is CASSSATGRSSYEQYF.